Listed below are T cell receptor beta chains from one sample, sequenced in a study of T cells in pancreatic ductal adenocarcinoma. TCRdb's copy holds only in-frame clones and misses some; the assay was immunoSEQ multiplex PCR. There are roughly 100,000 clones in the sample; more than 90% occur only once, and less than 4% lies in the top ten. Sequences were obtained from PBMCs. These receptors were obtained from a human donor with pancreatic ductal adenocarcinoma. CDR3s include the opening cysteine and the closing phenylalanine or tryptophan. Fields, in order: D gene, V gene, J gene, clone size, CDR3 protein, CDR3 DNA. A D gene is named only where the DNA matches it firmly. Clone sizes are given selectively: once, few, many, or a class where the clone is expanded.

TRBD1,TRBV28,TRBJ2-7,-,CASTTGVPEQYF,TGTGCCAGCACCACAGGGGTTCCCGAGCAGTACTTC
TRBD1,TRBV28,TRBJ2-5,once,CASSSGQGAKTQYF,TGTGCCAGCAGTTCGGGACAGGGGGCGAAGACCCAGTACTTC
-,TRBV6-1,TRBJ2-2,once,CASSRGWTGELFF,TGTGCCAGCAGTCGGGGTTGGACCGGGGAGCTGTTTTTT
TRBD2,TRBV2,TRBJ2-3,-,CASSEALSGWGGTDTQYF,TGTGCCAGCAGTGAAGCGCTTAGCGGGTGGGGGGGCACAGATACGCAGTATTTT
TRBD1,TRBV19,TRBJ2-2,-,CASSWDRGSTGELFF,TGTGCCAGTAGTTGGGACAGGGGATCCACCGGGGAGCTGTTTTTT
-,TRBV9,TRBJ2-1,-,CASSVVQSNEQFF,TGTGCCAGCAGCGTAGTACAGTCCAATGAGCAGTTCTTC
-,TRBV7-9,TRBJ2-5,-,CASGWTVEETQYF,TGTGCCAGCGGGTGGACAGTGGAAGAGACCCAGTACTTC
-,TRBV20-1,TRBJ2-3,-,CSATLRTQYF,TGCAGTGCCACCCTCCGGACGCAGTATTTT
-,TRBV15,TRBJ1-3,-,CATRLFSGNTIYF,TGTGCCACGCGTCTCTTCTCTGGAAACACCATATATTTT
TRBD2,TRBV7-7,TRBJ2-2,-,CASSLVLAGAGELFF,TGTGCCAGCAGCTTAGTACTAGCGGGAGCCGGGGAGCTGTTTTTT
-,TRBV19,TRBJ2-5,-,CASSRQDQETQYF,TGTGCCAGTAGTAGGCAGGACCAAGAGACCCAGTACTTC
TRBD2,TRBV19,TRBJ2-7,-,CASRHGGGPDYEQYF,TGTGCCAGTAGACATGGGGGAGGGCCCGACTACGAGCAGTACTTC
TRBD2,TRBV7-8,TRBJ2-7,-,CASSPRLAGGVSEGYEQYF,TGTGCCAGCAGCCCCAGACTAGCGGGAGGGGTTTCGGAGGGCTACGAGCAGTACTTC
-,TRBV2,TRBJ2-5,-,CASLRSRNQETQYF,TGTGCCAGTTTACGGAGTAGAAATCAAGAGACCCAGTACTTC
-,TRBV29-1,TRBJ2-7,once,CSVEQDRVEQYF,TGCAGCGTCGAACAAGATCGGGTCGAGCAGTACTTC
-,TRBV6-1,TRBJ1-1,once,CASSLQRGTEAFF,TGTGCCAGCAGCCTCCAGCGGGGTACTGAAGCTTTCTTT
TRBD1,TRBV7-9,TRBJ2-7,-,CASSLERQGAYEQYF,TGTGCCAGCAGCTTAGAAAGACAGGGGGCCTACGAGCAGTACTTC
-,TRBV18,TRBJ2-5,-,CASSPSGQETQYF,TGTGCCAGCTCACCTAGCGGACAAGAGACCCAGTACTTC
TRBD2,TRBV25-1,TRBJ2-7,-,CASSGTSGKNRSYEQYF,TGTGCCAGCTCCGGGACTAGCGGAAAAAACCGGTCCTACGAGCAGTACTTC
TRBD1,TRBV5-1,TRBJ2-5,-,CASSESGTGWETQYF,TGCGCCAGCAGCGAGTCCGGGACAGGGTGGGAGACCCAGTACTTC
TRBD1,TRBV19,TRBJ1-1,-,CASKWDRGSRDTEAFF,TGTGCCAGTAAATGGGACAGGGGCAGTCGGGACACTGAAGCTTTCTTT
-,TRBV5-6,TRBJ2-3,-,CASSLAWGPDTQYF,TGTGCCAGCAGCTTGGCCTGGGGGCCGGATACGCAGTATTTT
TRBD1,TRBV30,TRBJ1-2,-,CASWTGLWGYTF,TGTGCCTCCTGGACAGGCCTTTGGGGCTACACCTTC
-,TRBV11-2,TRBJ2-7,-,CASSFDRSSYEQYF,TGTGCCAGCAGCTTCGACAGGAGCTCCTACGAGCAGTACTTC
-,TRBV4-2,TRBJ1-2,-,CASSLDSGYTF,TGTGCCAGCAGCTTAGACTCCGGCTACACCTTC
TRBD1,TRBV15,TRBJ1-4,-,CATSRMGSYRGEKLFF,TGTGCCACCAGCAGAATGGGGTCCTACAGGGGAGAAAAACTGTTTTTT
TRBD2,TRBV6-4,TRBJ2-7,-,CARVTSGNEQYF,TGTGCCAGAGTGACTAGCGGAAACGAGCAGTACTTC
TRBD1,TRBV28,TRBJ1-4,-,CASSPGQALEKLFF,TGTGCCAGCAGTCCGGGACAGGCCTTAGAAAAACTGTTTTTT
TRBD1,TRBV9,TRBJ2-3,-,CASSVGGGQGTDTQYF,TGTGCCAGCAGCGTAGGGGGTGGACAGGGCACAGATACGCAGTATTTT
TRBD2,TRBV4-2,TRBJ2-2,-,CASSTSGRANTGELFF,TGTGCCAGCTCGACCTCGGGGAGGGCGAACACCGGGGAGCTGTTTTTT
-,TRBV29-1,TRBJ1-4,-,CSAGTPPANEKLFF,TGCAGCGCCGGGACTCCCCCGGCTAATGAAAAACTGTTTTTT
-,TRBV9,TRBJ2-4,-,CASSVGLGHIQYF,TGTGCCAGCAGCGTAGGACTAGGTCATATTCAGTACTTC